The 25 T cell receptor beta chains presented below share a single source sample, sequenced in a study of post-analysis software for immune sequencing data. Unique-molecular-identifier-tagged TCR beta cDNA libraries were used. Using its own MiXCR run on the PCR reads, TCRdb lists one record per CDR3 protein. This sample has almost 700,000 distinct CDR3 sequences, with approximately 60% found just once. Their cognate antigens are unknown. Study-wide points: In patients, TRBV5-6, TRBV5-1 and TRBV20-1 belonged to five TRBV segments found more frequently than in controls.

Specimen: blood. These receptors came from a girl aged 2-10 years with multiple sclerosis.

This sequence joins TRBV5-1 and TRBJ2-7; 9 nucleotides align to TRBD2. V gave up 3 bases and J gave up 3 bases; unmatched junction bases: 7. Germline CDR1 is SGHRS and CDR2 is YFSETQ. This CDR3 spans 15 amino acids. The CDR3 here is CASSYSSGIDYEQYF. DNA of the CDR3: TGCGCCAGCAGCTACTCTAGCGGGATCGACTACGAGCAGTACTTC.

The CDR3 protein is CSARDLVAPLDYEQYF. The CDR3 region has the DNA TGCAGTGCTAGAGATCTTGTAGCGCCCTTGGACTACGAGCAGTACTTC. The rearrangement uses TRBV20-1 and TRBJ2-5; tentative D call: TRBD2 (5 bases). Judging by the DNA end, TRBJ2-7 fits better; the J call may be wrong. Looked up from germline, CDR1 is DFQATT and CDR2 is SNEGSKA (reference sequence). The CDR3 contains 16 residues.

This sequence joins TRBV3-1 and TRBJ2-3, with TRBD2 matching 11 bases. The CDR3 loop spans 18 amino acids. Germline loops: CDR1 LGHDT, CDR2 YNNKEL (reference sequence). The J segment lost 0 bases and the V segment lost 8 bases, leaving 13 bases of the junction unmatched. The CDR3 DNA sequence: TGTGCCAGCCAGCCAACTAGCGGGAGCCTCTTGAGCACAGATACGCAGTATTTT. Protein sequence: CASQPTSGSLLSTDTQYF.

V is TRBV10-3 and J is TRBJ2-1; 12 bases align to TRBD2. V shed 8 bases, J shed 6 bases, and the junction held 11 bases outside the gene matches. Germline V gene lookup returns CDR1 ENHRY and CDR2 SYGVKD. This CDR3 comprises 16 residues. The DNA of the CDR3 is TGTGCCATCGGCCCCCTCCTAGCGGGAGGGGGCAATGAGCAGTTCTTC. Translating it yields CAIGPLLAGGGNEQFF.

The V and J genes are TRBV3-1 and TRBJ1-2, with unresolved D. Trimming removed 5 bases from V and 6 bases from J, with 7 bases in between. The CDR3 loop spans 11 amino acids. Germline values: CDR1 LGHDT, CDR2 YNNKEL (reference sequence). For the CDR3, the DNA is TGTGCCAGCAGCACGGGCCATGGCTACACCTTC. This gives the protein CASSTGHGYTF.

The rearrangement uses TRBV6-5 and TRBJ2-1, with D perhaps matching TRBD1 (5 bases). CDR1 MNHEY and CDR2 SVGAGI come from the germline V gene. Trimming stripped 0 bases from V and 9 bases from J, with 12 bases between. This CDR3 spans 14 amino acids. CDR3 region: CASSYSGPWAEQFF. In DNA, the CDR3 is TGTGCCAGCAGTTACTCGGGGCCATGGGCTGAGCAGTTCTTC.

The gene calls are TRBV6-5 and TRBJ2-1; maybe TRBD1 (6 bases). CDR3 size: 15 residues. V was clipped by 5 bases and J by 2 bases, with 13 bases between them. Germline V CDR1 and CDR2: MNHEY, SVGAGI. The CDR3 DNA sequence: TGTGCCAGCAGTCCTACAGGGCCTCCCTACAATGAGCAGTTCTTC. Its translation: CASSPTGPPYNEQFF.

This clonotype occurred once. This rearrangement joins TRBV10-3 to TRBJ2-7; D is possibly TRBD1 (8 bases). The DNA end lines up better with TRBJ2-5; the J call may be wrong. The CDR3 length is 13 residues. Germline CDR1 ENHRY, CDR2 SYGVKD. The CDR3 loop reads CAISLQGGETQYF. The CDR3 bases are TGTGCCATCAGCTTACAGGGGGGGGAGACCCAGTACTTC.

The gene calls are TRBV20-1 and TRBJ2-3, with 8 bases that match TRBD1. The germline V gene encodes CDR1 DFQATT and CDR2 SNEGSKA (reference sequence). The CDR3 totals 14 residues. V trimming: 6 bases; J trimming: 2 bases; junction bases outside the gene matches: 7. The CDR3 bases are TGCAGTGCCCTCCGACAGGGGACCACAGATACGCAGTATTTT. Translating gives CSALRQGTTDTQYF.

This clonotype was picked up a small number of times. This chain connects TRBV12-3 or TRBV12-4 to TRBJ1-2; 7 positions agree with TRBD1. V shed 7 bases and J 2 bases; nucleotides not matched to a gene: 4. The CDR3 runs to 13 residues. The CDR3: CASNGQENYGYTF. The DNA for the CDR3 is TGTGCCAGCAACGGACAGGAAAACTATGGCTACACCTTC.

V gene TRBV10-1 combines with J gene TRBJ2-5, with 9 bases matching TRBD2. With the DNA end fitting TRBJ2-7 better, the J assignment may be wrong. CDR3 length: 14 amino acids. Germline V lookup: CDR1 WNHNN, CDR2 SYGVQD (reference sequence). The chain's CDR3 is CASSEGGTSREQYF. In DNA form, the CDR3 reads TGCGCCAGCAGTGAGGGCGGGACTAGCCGCGAGCAGTACTTC.

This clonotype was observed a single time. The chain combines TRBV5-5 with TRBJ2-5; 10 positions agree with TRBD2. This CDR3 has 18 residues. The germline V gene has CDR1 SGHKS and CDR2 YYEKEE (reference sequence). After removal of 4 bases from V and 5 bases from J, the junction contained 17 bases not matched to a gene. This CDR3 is CASSPRLAGDPPMETQYF. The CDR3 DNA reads TGTGCCAGCAGCCCCCGGCTAGCGGGAGACCCACCCATGGAGACCCAGTACTTC.

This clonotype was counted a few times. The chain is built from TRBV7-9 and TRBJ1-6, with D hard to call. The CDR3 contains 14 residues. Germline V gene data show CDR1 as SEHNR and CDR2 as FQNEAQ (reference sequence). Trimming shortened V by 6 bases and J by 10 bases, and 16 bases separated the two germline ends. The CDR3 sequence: CASSPSGEGSPLHF. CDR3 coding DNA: TGTGCCAGCAGTCCAAGTGGTGAGGGCTCACCCCTCCACTTT.

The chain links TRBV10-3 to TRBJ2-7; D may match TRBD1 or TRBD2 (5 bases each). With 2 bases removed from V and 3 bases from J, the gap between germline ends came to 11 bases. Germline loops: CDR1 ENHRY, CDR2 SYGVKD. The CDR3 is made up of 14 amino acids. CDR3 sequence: CAISEEGTGYEQYF. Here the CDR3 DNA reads TGTGCCATCAGTGAGGAAGGGACGGGCTACGAGCAGTACTTC.

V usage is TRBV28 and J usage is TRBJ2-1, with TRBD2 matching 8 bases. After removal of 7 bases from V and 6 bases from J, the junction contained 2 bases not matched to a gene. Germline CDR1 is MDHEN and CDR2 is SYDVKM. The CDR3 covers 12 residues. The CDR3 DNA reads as TGTGCCAGCACGGGAGGGCTCAATGAGCAGTTCTTC. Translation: CASTGGLNEQFF.

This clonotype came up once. The CDR3 DNA follows: TGCAGTGCTAGAGATCGGCACCACTCGCAGACAGATACGCAGTATTTT. Its protein is CSARDRHHSQTDTQYF. The chain is built from TRBV20-1 and TRBJ2-3, with D hard to call. Germline lookup yields CDR1 DFQATT and CDR2 SNEGSKA (reference sequence). Trimming removed 0 bases at V and 3 bases at J, with 16 bases between. The CDR3 extends over 16 amino acids.

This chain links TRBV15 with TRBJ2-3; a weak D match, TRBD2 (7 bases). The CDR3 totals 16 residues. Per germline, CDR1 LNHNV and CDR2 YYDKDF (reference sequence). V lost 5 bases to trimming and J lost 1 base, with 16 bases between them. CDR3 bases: TGTGCCACCAGCGAAGGGGGGGAATTGGGCACAGATACGCAGTATTTT. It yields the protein CATSEGGELGTDTQYF.

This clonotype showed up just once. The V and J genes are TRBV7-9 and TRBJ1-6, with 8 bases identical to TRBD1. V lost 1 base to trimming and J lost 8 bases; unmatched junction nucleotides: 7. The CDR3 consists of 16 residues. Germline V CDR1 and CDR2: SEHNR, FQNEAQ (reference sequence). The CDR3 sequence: CASSLVTGGFYSPLHF. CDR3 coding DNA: TGTGCCAGCAGCTTAGTAACAGGGGGTTTTTATTCACCCCTCCACTTT.

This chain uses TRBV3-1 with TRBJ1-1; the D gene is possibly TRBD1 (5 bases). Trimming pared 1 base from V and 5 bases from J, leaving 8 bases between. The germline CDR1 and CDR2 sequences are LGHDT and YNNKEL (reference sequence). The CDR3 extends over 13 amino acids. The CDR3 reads CASSQAEGTEAFF. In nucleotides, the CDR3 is TGTGCCAGCAGCCAAGCTGAGGGGACTGAAGCTTTCTTT.

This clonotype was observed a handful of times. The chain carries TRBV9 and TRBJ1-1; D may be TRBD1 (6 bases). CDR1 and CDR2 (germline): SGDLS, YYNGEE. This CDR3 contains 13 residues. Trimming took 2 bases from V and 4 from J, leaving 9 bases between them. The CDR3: CASSVGQFTEAFF. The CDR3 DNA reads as TGTGCCAGCAGCGTTGGACAGTTCACTGAAGCTTTCTTT. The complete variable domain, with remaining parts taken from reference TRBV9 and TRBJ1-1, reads DSGVTQTPKHLITATGQRVTLRCSPRSGDLSVYWYQQSLDQGLQFLIQYYNGEERAKGNILERFSAQQFPDLHSELNLSSLELGDSALYFCASSVGQFTEAFFGQGTRLTVV.

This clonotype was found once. The CDR3, as DNA: TGCGCCAGCAGCCAGAAATGGGGTCCGAGCGGAGCCAAAAACATTCAGTACTTC. It codes for CASSQKWGPSGAKNIQYF. The V and J genes are TRBV4-1 and TRBJ2-4, with TRBD2 as a possible D gene (5 bases). The germline V and J ends were trimmed by 3 bases and 0 bases, with 18 bases remaining between them. The CDR3 spans 18 residues. Germline V gives CDR1 MGHRA, CDR2 YSYEKL.

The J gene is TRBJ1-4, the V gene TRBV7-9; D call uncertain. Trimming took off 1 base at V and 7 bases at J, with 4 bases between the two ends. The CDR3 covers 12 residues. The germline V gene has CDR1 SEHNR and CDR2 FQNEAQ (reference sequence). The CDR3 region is CASSLVAEKLFF. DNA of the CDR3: TGTGCCAGCAGCTTAGTCGCTGAAAAACTGTTTTTT.

The CDR3 coding sequence is TGTGCCAGCAGTGAAACTGGGGACACCCAAGAGACCCAGTACTTC. Translated: CASSETGDTQETQYF. The chain carries TRBV2 and TRBJ2-5; possible D gene TRBD1, 6 bases. The V gene's germline CDR1 is SNHLY and CDR2 FYNNEI. The CDR3 extends over 15 amino acids. Trimming removed 2 bases at V and 1 base at J, with 11 bases between.

CDR3 nucleotides: TGCAGCGTCAAGCGTTCTCAGGGGACCACTGAAGCTTTCTTT. This translates into CSVKRSQGTTEAFF. V and J are TRBV29-1 and TRBJ1-1, with D perhaps TRBD1 (6 bases). Trimming took off 6 bases at V and 4 bases at J, with 18 bases between the two ends. Germline CDR1 reads SQVTM; CDR2 reads ANQGSEA. The CDR3 is made up of 14 amino acids. The complete variable domain, with remaining parts taken from reference TRBV29-1 and TRBJ1-1, reads SAVISQKPSRDICQRGTSLTIQCQVDSQVTMMFWYRQQPGQSLTLIATANQGSEATYESGFVIDKFPISRPNLTFSTLTVSNMSPEDSSIYLCSVKRSQGTTEAFFGQGTRLTVV.

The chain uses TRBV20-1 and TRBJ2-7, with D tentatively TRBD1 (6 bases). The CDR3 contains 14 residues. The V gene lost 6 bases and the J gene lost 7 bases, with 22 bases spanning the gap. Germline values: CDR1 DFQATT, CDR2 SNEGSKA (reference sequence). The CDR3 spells CSANAGARYNEQYF. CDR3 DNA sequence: TGCAGTGCCAACGCAGGGGCGAGATACAATGAGCAGTACTTC.